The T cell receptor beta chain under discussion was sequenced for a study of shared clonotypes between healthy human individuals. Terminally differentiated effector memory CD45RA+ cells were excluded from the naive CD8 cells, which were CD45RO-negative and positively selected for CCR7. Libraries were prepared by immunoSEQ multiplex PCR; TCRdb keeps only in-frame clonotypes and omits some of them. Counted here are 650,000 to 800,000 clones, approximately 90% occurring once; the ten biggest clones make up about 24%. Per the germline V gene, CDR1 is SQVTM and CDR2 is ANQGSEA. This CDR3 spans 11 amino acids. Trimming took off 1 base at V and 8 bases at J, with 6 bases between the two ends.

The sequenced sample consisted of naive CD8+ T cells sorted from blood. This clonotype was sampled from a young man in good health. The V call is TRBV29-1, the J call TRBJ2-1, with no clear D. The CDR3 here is CSVEGWDEQFF. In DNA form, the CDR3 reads TGCAGCGTTGAAGGCTGGGATGAGCAGTTCTTC.